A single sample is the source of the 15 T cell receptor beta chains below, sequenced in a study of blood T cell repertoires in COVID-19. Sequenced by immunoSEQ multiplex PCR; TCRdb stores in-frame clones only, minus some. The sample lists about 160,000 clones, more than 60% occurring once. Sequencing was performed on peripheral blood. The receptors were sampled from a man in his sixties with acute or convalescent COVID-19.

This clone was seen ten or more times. CDR3: CATSEDRDSLRGYTF. CDR3 sequence (DNA): TGTGCCACCAGTGAGGACCGGGACAGCCTGCGAGGCTACACCTTC. The chain carries TRBV24-1 and TRBJ1-2, with TRBD1 identical over 7 bases. V shed 4 bases and J 8 bases; nucleotides not matched to a gene: 12. This CDR3 region has 15 residues. Germline V gives CDR1 KGHDR, CDR2 SFDVKD.

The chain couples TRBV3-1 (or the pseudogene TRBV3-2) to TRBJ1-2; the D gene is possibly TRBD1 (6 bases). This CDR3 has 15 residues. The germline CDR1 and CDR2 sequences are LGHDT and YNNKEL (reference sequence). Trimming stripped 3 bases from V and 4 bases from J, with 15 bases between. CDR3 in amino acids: CASSQQGQLPYGYTF. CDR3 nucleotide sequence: TGTGCCAGCAGCCAGCAGGGGCAGCTCCCCTATGGCTACACCTTC.

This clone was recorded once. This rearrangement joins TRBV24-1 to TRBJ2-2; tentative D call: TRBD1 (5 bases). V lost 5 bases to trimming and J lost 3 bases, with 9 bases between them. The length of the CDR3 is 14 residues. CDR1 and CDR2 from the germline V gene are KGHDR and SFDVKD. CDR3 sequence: CATSVRGYTGELFF. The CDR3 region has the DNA TGTGCCACCAGTGTTAGGGGATACACCGGGGAGCTGTTTTTT.

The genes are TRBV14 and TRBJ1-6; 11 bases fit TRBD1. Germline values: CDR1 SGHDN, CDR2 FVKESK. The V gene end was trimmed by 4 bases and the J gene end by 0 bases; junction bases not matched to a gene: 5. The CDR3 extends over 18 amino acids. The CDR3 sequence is CASSPGQGGRSYNSPLHF. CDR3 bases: TGTGCCAGCAGCCCGGGACAGGGGGGACGCTCCTATAATTCACCCCTCCACTTT.

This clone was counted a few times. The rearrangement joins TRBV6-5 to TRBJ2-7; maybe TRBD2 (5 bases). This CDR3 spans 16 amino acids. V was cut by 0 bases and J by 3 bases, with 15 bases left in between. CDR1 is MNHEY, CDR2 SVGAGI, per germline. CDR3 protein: CASSYSSGVAGYEQYF. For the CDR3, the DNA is TGTGCCAGCAGTTACTCGTCTGGGGTTGCGGGCTACGAGCAGTACTTC.

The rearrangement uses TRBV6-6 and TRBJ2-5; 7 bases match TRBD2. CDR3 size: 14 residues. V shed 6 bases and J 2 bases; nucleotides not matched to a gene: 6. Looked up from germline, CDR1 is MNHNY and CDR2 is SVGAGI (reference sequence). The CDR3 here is CASRRDYLQETQYF. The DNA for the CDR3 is TGTGCCAGCAGAAGGGACTACTTACAAGAGACCCAGTACTTC.

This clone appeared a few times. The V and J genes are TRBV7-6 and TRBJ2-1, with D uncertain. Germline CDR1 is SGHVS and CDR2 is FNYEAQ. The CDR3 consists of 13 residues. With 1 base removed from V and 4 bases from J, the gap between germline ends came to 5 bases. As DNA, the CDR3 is TGTGCCAGCAGCTTAGGCAGATACAATGAGCAGTTCTTC. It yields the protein CASSLGRYNEQFF. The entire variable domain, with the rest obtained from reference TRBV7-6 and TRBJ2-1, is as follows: GAGVSQSPRYKVTKRGQDVALRCDPISGHVSLYWYRQALGQGPEFLTYFNYEAQQDKSGLPNDRFSAERPEGSISTLTIQRTEQRDSAMYRCASSLGRYNEQFFGPGTRLTVL.

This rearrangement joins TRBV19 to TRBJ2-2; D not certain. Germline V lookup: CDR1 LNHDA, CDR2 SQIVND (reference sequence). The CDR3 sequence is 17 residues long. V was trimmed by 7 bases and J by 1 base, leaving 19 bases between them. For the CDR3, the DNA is TGTGCCAGTACTTCCTTTGGGCACGGCCTGAACACCGGGGAGCTGTTTTTT. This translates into CASTSFGHGLNTGELFF.

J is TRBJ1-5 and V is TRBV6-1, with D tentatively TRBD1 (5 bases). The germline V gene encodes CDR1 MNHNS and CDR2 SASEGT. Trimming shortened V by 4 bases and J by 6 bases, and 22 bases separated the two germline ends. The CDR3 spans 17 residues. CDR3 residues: CASSGPGSNSFGQPQHF. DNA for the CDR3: TGTGCCAGCAGTGGACCAGGGTCGAACTCTTTCGGTCAGCCCCAGCATTTT.

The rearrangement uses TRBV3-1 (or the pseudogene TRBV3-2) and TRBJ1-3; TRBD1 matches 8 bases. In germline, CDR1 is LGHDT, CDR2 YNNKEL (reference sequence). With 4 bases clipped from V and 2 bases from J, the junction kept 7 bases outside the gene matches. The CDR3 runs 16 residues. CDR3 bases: TGTGCCAGCAGCCCGAGCCCGGGACAGGCTGGAAACACCATATATTTT. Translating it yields CASSPSPGQAGNTIYF.

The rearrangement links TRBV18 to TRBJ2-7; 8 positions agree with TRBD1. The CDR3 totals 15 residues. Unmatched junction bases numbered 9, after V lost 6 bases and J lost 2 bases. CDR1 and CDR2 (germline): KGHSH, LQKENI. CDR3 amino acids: CASSLSRDRTYEQYF. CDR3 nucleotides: TGTGCCAGCTCCCTCTCCCGGGACAGGACCTACGAGCAGTACTTC.

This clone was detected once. CDR3 in amino acids: CASSIVGTGGNEQFF. The CDR3, as DNA: TGTGCCAGTAGTATAGTAGGGACAGGGGGGAATGAGCAGTTCTTC. The chain couples TRBV19 to TRBJ2-1; 11 bases map to TRBD1. The CDR3 consists of 15 residues. CDR1 is LNHDA and CDR2 is SQIVND in the germline V gene (reference sequence). V lost 1 base and J lost 7; bases outside the gene matches: 3. The full variable domain, in which reference TRBV19 and TRBJ2-1 provide the parts outside the CDR3, is DGGITQSPKYLFRKEGQNVTLSCEQNLNHDAMYWYRQDPGQGLRLIYYSQIVNDFQKGDIAEGYSVSREKKESFPLTVTSAQKNPTAFYLCASSIVGTGGNEQFFGPGTRLTVL.

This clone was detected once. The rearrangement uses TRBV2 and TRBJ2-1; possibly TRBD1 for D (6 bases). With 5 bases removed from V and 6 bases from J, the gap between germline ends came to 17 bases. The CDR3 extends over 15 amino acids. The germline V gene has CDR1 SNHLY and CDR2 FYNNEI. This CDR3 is CASSPDSTGTNEQFF. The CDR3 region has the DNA TGTGCCAGCAGTCCTGATTCTACAGGGACCAATGAGCAGTTCTTC. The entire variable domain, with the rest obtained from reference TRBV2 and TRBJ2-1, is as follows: EPEVTQTPSHQVTQMGQEVILRCVPISNHLYFYWYRQILGQKVEFLVSFYNNEISEKSEIFDDQFSVERPDGSNFTLKIRSTKLEDSAMYFCASSPDSTGTNEQFFGPGTRLTVL.

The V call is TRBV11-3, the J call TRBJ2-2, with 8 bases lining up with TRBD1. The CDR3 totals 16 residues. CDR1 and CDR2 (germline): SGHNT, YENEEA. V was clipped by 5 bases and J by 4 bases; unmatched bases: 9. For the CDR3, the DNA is TGTGCCAGCAGCATTCAACAGGGGGGCGGCACCGGGGAGCTGTTTTTT. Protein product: CASSIQQGGGTGELFF.

The CDR3 reads CASSGTAGGYTF. The CDR3 nucleotides are TGTGCCAGCAGCGGGACAGCCGGTGGCTACACCTTC. This chain links TRBV2 with TRBJ1-2; the match to TRBD1 covers 7 bases. J lost 7 bases, V lost 6 bases, and 5 bases had no gene match. The CDR3 consists of 12 residues. From germline, CDR1 is SNHLY and CDR2 FYNNEI.